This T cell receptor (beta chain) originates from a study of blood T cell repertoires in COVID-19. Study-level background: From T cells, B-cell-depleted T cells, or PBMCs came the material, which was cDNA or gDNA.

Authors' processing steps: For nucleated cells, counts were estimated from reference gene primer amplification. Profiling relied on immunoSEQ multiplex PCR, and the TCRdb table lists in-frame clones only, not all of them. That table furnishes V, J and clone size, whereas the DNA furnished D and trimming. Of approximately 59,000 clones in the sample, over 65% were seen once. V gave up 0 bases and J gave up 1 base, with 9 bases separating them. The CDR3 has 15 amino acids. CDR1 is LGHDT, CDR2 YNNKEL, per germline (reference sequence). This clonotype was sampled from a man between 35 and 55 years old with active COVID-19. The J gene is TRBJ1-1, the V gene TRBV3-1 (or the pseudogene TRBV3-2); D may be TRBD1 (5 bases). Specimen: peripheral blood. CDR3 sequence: CASSQDRDGNTEAFF. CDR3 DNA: TGTGCCAGCAGCCAAGACAGGGATGGGAACACTGAAGCTTTCTTT.